The clone carrying this T cell receptor beta chain was counted ten times or more. This record belongs to a study of T cells in Graves' hyperthyroidism and ophthalmopathy. Using RNA transcripts as the source, TCR beta CDR3 regions were amplified. The study used the HTBI primer set for a first-round RT-PCR of the TCR CDR3. TCRdb passed the multiplex PCR reads through MiXCR, listing each CDR3 protein once. The sample records around 260,000 distinct CDR3 sequences, 20% to 25% being singletons. J gave up 7 bases and V 5 bases, and 8 bases lay outside the gene matches. This CDR3 is built from 14 residues. Germline CDR1 MNHEY, CDR2 SVGAGI.

The chain links TRBV6-5 to TRBJ2-5; 9 positions match TRBD1. Sequencing used blood. The sequence came from a man aged 40-55 years with Graves' hyperthyroidism that later progressed to Graves' ophthalmopathy. The CDR3 nucleotides read TGTGCCAGCAGTCCTCACAGGGGGCTAGGGACCCAGTACTTC. Translated: CASSPHRGLGTQYF.